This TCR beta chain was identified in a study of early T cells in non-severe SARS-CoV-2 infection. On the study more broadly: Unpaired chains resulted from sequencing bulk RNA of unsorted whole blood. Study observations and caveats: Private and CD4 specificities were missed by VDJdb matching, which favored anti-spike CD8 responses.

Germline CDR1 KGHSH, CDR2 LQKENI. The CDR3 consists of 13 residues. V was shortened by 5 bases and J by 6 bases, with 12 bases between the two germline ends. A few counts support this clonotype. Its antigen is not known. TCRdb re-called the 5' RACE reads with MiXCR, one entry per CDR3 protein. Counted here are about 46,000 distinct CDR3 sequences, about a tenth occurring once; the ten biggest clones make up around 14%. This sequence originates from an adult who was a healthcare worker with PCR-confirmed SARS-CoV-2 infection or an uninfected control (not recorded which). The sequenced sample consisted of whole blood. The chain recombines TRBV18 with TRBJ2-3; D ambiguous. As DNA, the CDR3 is TGTGCCAGCTCAACCCGGGCTCTGGATACGCAGTATTTT. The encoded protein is CASSTRALDTQYF. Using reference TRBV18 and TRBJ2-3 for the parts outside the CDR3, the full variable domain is NAGVMQNPRHLVRRRGQEARLRCSPMKGHSHVYWYRQLPEEGLKFMVYLQKENIIDESGMPKERFSAEFPKEGPSILRIQQVVRGDSAAYFCASSTRALDTQYFGPGTRLTVL.